Included here is one T cell receptor (beta chain) sequence, with context. This clone was picked up a small number of times. Its antigen remains unidentified. Base qualities are not recorded, but no much larger clone differs from it by a single base. The sample originates from a study of cytomegalovirus exposure and HLA in healthy donors (dated 2017 in TCRdb). About the study as a whole: In an earlier analysis of around 540 of the donors, 250 to 300 Gb of sequence data and 90 million to 120 million unique TCR beta sequences from 150 million to 200 million T cells were reported. The T cell repertoires of several hundred subjects were profiled by immunosequencing and related to cytomegalovirus serostatus. To study patterns of TCR occurrence, a later analysis re-analyzed previously published TCR beta repertoires from several hundred donors and added high-resolution HLA genotyping. Four to six DR-DQ haplotypes were handled as single units for association and clustering, since linkage in the cohort was strong. On average, about 240,000 unique TCR beta nucleotide sequences were sequenced per donor among 398 genotyped donors of the cohort, with about 19% of those sequences being non-productive. Typing coverage varied by locus: roughly 620-640 donors for A, B, C, DRB1 and DQB1; 500 to 550 for DQA1; more than 600 for DPA1; 450 to 480 for DPB1. To predict cytomegalovirus infection status, the study combined high-throughput TCR immunosequencing, statistical association of individual TCRs with disease status, and machine learning. In a later genetic analysis, genome-wide SNP genotypes for about 65% of the 666 donors were used, and that subset was treated as a discovery cohort. Rather than drawing on any new phenotypic data, the later analysis identified candidate immune exposures from TCR beta sequences and the way those sequences occurred across donors. The study aimed to test whether cataloging public T cell receptors could reveal signatures of past pathogen exposure. An early release covering more than 500 HLA-typed donors comprised about 320 gigabases of sequencing data and 85 million to 100 million unique TCR sequences. Alongside the repertoire data, information on donor age, sex, ethnicity and CMV serostatus was compiled. An earlier analysis of approximately 640 of the donors applied high-throughput TCR beta sequencing to assess whether each TCR beta V gene segment acted as functional or pseudogenic. Besides the first cohort of approximately 710 subjects, a separate validation cohort made up of 120 different subjects was used. HLA typing covered class I and class II loci at four-digit resolution. Among the roughly 400 genotyped donors, roughly 80% belonged to the genetic ancestry cluster associated with self-reported Caucasian donors. All discovery cohort repertoires had been generated using a single sequencing platform.

Based on the germline V gene (reference sequence), the CDR1 and CDR2 sequences are LNHDA and SQIVND. Measured from the cysteine to the phenylalanine, the CDR3 is 15 residues long. Only the CDR3 region is kept as DNA, spanning 45 bases read in frame from base 1. The junction shows trimming of 5 bases on V and 6 bases on J, and the gene matches do not reach 7 bases of it. On the study overall, not on this receptor specifically: HLA typing was unavailable for some donors at each locus, so association tests used only the typed subset. At a false discovery rate of 0.05, a later analysis linked roughly 17,000 TCR beta sequences to specific HLA alleles. Compared with equally common non-associated chains, HLA-associated TCR beta chains in a later analysis were more clonally expanded and had lower generation probabilities. Because counts were too low, 15 to 20 rarely observed V segments, including chromosome 9 orphons, were left out of the earlier analysis of a few hundred of the donors. V-gene and J-gene trimming of TCR beta chains was associated with a missense DCLRE1C variant in a later genetic analysis, and the association was replicated in an independent cohort. In a later genetic analysis, fewer N-insertions in productive TCRs were reported among donors in an Asian-associated ancestry cluster than the 666-donor mean. Most TCR sequences were seen in very few donors, while some public TCRs were found in many individuals. The sequencing pipeline was judged likely to have produced a cluster of highly shared sequence variants as a technical artifact. The authors suggested that the approach could potentially be generalized to other disease states and immunological phenotypes. The study listed 164 TCR beta chains as associated with cytomegalovirus. According to a later analysis, most CMV-associated TCR beta chains appeared to be HLA-restricted, and the HLA associations seemed to be driven largely by CMV exposure. Some IMGT-functional V segments, including TRBV6-2 and TRBV6-3, could not be distinguished by the 87-base-pair reads and were therefore excluded. Linkage disequilibrium might explain the correlated functional status among segregating V segments, but an unknown experimental factor could not be ruled out. A further reported finding was that TCR beta sequences accurately predicted the HLA-A and HLA-B alleles for most subjects in the first cohort. In this cohort, only TCR beta chains were sequenced, and detectable features were limited by the absence of alpha or paired-chain data. When HLA alleles, especially DR and DQ, strongly co-occurred, TCR associations were difficult to assign to individual alleles. In an earlier analysis of more than 450 of the donors, most TCR beta V segments were observed in productive rearrangements about 87% or about 30% of the time, broadly matching IMGT annotations. A later analysis reported that several top co-occurrence clusters appeared linked to parvovirus B19, influenza, CMV and Epstein-Barr virus. In a later analysis, the rate of TCR association differed among HLA loci, with DRB1 alleles having the most associated TCRs and HLA-C alleles having the fewest. Cytomegalovirus status was reported to be diagnosed by the classifier with high specificity and sensitivity in both the original and validation cohorts. Immune exposure information for the cohort was limited to CMV serostatus. Sequencing depth was assumed to be roughly uniform across donors in the presence/absence analyses, though that assumption may not hold. In vitro tests confirmed that three of the cytomegalovirus-associated TCR beta chains recognize cytomegalovirus antigens.

Preparation of the library involved the immunoSEQ multiplex PCR assay. A mixture of 60 forward primers for TCR Vbeta segments and 13 reverse primers for TCR Jbeta segments was used in the multiplex PCR. A multiplex PCR assay on genomic DNA amplified the CDR3 region of rearranged TCR beta genes. Amplified TCR beta libraries were sequenced as 87-base-pair reads on the Illumina HiSeq System. Per the original workflow: A later analysis counted around 72 million unique TCR beta chains across the 700 or so repertoires, and some 11 million of these chains were shared by at least two donors. Raw reads were error-corrected and collapsed into unique sequences by a nearest-neighbor algorithm in which closely related sequences were merged to remove PCR and sequencing errors. Alignment of CDR3 sequences to IMGT reference sequences was used to assign V, D and J gene segments. For a sequence to be retained, a match of at least six nucleotides was required to both a V gene segment and a J gene segment. Rearrangements were called productive when the CDR3 lacked stop codons and stayed in frame with V and J; all others were non-productive. CDR3 was defined by IMGT convention, running from the second conserved V-encoded cysteine to the conserved J-encoded phenylalanine. Sequences without an unambiguous match to a single V gene segment were excluded from the earlier analysis of 500 to 700 of the donors. In an earlier analysis of several hundred of the donors, V segments were called functional above 56.7% productive rearrangements and were called segregating when the between-donor standard deviation exceeded 5%. A statistical classification framework was developed to diagnose cytomegalovirus status using the catalog of TCR beta chain sequences. In a later analysis, V and J genes were assigned by comparing TCR nucleotide sequences against IMGT/GENE-DB human TR gene sequences. In a later analysis, CDR3 sequences and most-parsimonious VDJ recombination scenarios were assigned using the TCRdist pipeline. In a later analysis, each TCR beta chain was defined by its CDR3 amino acid sequence together with its V-gene family, and reads without a unique V-gene family were excluded. To address suspected cross-contamination and a sequencing artifact, a later analysis removed around 600 highly shared, low-generation-probability nucleotide sequences. For each public chain, a later analysis derived a clonal expansion index from normalized ranks of inferred template counts within each repertoire. Generation probabilities in a later analysis came from a VDJ recombination model fitted to out-of-frame rearrangements, and those results were checked against IGoR. In a later analysis, TCR-TCR, TCR-HLA and TCR-CMV co-occurrence was scored with hypergeometric tests, and a repertoire-size bias correction was applied to TCR pairs. To estimate false discovery rates, a later analysis permuted the HLA or CMV assignments 20 times. In a later analysis, co-occurring TCRs were grouped using DBSCAN, and TCRdist sequence similarity was added for clustering within HLA-allele-positive subsets. Repertoires with fewer than 30,000 or more than 120,000 public chains were left out of co-occurrence clustering, as were about five repertoires with anomalous nucleotide sharing. TCRdb provides this immuneACCESS table in a form limited to in-frame rearrangements. Some clones are lacking; in checked studies, under half of them reflect an unresolved V gene, and why the rest are absent is not known. The V and J calls and clone size were taken over from that table, and D and trimming were inferred from the DNA. For this sample the table gives 250,000 or so clones, of which over 75% were detected only once. The ten largest clonotypes hold around 1.4% of the sample.

The cohort comprised some 730 healthy bone marrow donors. At the time of sampling, every cohort member was nominally healthy, though immune exposures that went unrecorded were likely present. CMV serostatus was recorded as positive for about 310 and negative for about 50% of the 666 cohort members, whereas no CMV serostatus was recorded for the donor in question. Every donor gave a peripheral blood sample, and the peripheral blood mononuclear cells from that sample were used for TCR beta sequencing. Genomic DNA extraction from the blood cell samples was performed with the Qiagen DNeasy Blood Extraction Kit.

The receptor comes from a human donor in good health. What was sequenced was PBMCs. The chain joins TRBV19 to TRBJ2-1; 10 central bases correspond to TRBD1. Here the CDR3 is given as CASSLGQGNGNEQFF. The nucleotide sequence reads as follows: TGTGCCAGTAGTTTGGGACAGGGGAATGGCAATGAGCAGTTCTTC. The variable domain in full, with residues beyond the CDR3 obtained from the reference TRBV19 and TRBJ2-1 genes, is DGGITQSPKYLFRKEGQNVTLSCEQNLNHDAMYWYRQDPGQGLRLIYYSQIVNDFQKGDIAEGYSVSREKKESFPLTVTSAQKNPTAFYLCASSLGQGNGNEQFFGPGTRLTVL.